This TCR beta chain was obtained from a study of T cells in localized non-small cell lung cancer. Using immunoSEQ multiplex PCR, the repertoire was profiled, and TCRdb retains in-frame clones only, with some absent. The sample includes about 21,000 clones, approximately 87% of them seen just once. Study conclusions and caveats: Median around 60 top-100 tumor clones were shared with paired adjacent lung. Measurement of T cell clonality placed uninvolved adjacent lung highest, above the level in tumor. Overall survival was longer when the density of T cells in the blood was higher. Sequencing was restricted to one tumor region; therefore, heterogeneity remains possible.

Of note for this clone: No antigen is known for it.

This CDR3 region has 12 residues. Trimming pared 2 bases from V and 8 bases from J, leaving 9 bases between. Germline CDR1 reads MDHEN; CDR2 reads SYDVKM. The rearrangement uses TRBV28 and TRBJ1-2; D unclear. This clonotype originated in a woman aged 35-70 years with stage II squamous cell lung carcinoma. The sample in question was PBMCs, obtained before any cancer treatment. The CDR3 nucleotides read TGTGCCAGCAGTTTAGAGAGGGAGGGCTACACCTTC. Encoded protein: CASSLEREGYTF.